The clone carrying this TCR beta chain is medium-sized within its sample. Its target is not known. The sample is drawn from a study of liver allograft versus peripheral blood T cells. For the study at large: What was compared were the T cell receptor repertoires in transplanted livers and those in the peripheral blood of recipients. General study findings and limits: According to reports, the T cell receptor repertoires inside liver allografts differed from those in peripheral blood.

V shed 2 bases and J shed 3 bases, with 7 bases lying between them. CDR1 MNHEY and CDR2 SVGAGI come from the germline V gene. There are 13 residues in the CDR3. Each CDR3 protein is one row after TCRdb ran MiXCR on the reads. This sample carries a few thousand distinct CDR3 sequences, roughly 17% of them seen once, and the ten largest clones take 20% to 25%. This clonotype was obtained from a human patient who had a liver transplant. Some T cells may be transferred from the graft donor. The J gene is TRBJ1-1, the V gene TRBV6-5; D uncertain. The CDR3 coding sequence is TGTGCCAGCAGTTACGAGGGAGACACTGAAGCTTTCTTT. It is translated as CASSYEGDTEAFF.